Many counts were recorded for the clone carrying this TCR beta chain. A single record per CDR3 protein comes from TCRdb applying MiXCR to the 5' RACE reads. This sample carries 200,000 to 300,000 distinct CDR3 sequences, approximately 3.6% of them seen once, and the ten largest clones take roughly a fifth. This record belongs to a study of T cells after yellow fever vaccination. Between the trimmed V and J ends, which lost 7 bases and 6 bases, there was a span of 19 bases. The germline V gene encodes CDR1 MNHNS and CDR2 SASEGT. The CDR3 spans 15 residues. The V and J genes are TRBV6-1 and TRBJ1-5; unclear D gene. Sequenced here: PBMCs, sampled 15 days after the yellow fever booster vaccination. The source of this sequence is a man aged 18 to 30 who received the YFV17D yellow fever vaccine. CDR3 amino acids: CASTPGSTAGQPQHF. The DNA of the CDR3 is TGTGCCAGCACCCCGGGATCTACGGCGGGTCAGCCCCAGCATTTT.